This T cell receptor (beta chain) was found in a study of T cell repertoires in cytomegalovirus infection. About the study: Both a matching HLA type and CMV infection were indicated by public TCR beta signatures. Overall study results and limits: HLA-C-restricted CMV clonotypes gave the most frequent clonotype in two of eight donors. CMV carriers with the relevant HLA were identified by cumulative public TCR beta family frequency.

There are a few counts of this clonotype. The antigen is not known. One entry per CDR3 protein, called by TCRdb with MiXCR from the reads. The sample includes 450,000 to 600,000 distinct CDR3 sequences, approximately 10% of them seen just once. Sequencing used PBMCs. The clonotype originates from a human donor in good health (CMV status not recorded). Some clones in this sample may be carry-over from other donors' samples.

The CDR3 region is CASRGGTEQFF. In DNA form, the CDR3 reads TGTGCCAGCAGGGGCGGGACAGAGCAGTTCTTC. This chain uses TRBV6-2 or TRBV6-3 with TRBJ2-1, with D possibly called TRBD1 or TRBD2 (6 bases each). The germline V gene has CDR1 MNHEY and CDR2 SVGEGT. The CDR3 length is 11 residues. Trimming stripped 6 bases from V and 10 bases from J, with 10 bases between.